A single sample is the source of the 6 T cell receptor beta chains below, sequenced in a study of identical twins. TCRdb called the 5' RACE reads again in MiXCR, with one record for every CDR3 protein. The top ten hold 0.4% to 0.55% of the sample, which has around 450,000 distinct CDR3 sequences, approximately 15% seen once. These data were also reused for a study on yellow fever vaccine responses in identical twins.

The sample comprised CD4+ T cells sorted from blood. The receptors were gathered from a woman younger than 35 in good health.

CDR3 sequence reads: CSARPRIGGGTDTQYF. CDR3 nucleotide sequence: TGCAGTGCTAGACCGCGGATTGGCGGGGGCACAGATACGCAGTATTTT. This chain connects TRBV20-1 to TRBJ2-3; a weak D match, TRBD2 (6 bases). Germline V gene lookup returns CDR1 DFQATT and CDR2 SNEGSKA (reference sequence). Trimming took 2 bases from V and 1 from J, leaving 16 bases between them. CDR3 length: 16 residues.

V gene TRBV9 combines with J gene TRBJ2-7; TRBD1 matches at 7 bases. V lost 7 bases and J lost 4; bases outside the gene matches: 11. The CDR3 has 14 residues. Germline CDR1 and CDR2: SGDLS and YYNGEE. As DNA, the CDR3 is TGTGCCAGCGGAGTAGGACAGGTTCCATACGAGCAGTACTTC. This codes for CASGVGQVPYEQYF.

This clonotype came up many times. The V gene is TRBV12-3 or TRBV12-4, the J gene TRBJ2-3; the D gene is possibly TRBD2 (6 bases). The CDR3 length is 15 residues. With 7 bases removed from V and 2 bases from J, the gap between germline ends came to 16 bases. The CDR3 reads CASNPGEVLTDTQYF. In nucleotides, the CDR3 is TGTGCCAGCAACCCCGGGGAGGTGCTCACAGATACGCAGTATTTT.

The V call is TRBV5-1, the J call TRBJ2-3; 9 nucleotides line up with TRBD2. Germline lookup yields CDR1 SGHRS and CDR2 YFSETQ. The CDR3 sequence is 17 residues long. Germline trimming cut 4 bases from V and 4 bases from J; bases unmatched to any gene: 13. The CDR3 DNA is TGCGCCAGCAGCCTGAATGTTGGGCGGGGGGGCCCAGATACGCAGTATTTT. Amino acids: CASSLNVGRGGPDTQYF.

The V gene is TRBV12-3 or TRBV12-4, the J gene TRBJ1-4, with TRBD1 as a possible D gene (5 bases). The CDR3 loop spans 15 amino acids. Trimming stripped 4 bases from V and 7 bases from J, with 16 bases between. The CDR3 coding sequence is TGTGCCAGCAGTTCCCGACAGCCTGGCACTGAAAAACTGTTTTTT. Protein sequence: CASSSRQPGTEKLFF.

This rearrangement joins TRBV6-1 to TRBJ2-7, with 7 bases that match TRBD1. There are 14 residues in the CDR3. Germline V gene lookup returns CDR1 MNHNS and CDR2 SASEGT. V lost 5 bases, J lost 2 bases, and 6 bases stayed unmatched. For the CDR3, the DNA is TGTGCCAGCAGTCCCCCGGGACAGCCCTACGAGCAGTACTTC. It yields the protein CASSPPGQPYEQYF.